This T cell receptor (beta chain) was captured by sequencing in a study of blood T cells in healthy people across ages. Trimming removed 5 bases from V and 8 bases from J, with 9 bases in between. The CDR3 is 11 amino acids. The germline gives CDR1 SGHDN, CDR2 FVKESK. This clonotype has just a few counts. A second PCR, run for roughly 7 to 12 cycles, used a sample-barcoded 5' primer plus a J-beta primer mix. Via MiXCR, TCRdb re-called the 5' RACE reads, giving one row per CDR3 protein. Here the sample spans hundreds of thousands of distinct CDR3 sequences, over 25% being singletons. A further study also used this sample, focusing on T cells of mothers and their children.

The J gene is TRBJ2-5, the V gene TRBV14; tentative D call: TRBD2 (5 bases). The receptor's source is a boy aged 2 to 9 in good health. The sequenced sample was blood. CDR3 DNA: TGTGCCAGCAGCAACGGGGTAACCCAGTACTTC. This sequence encodes CASSNGVTQYF. Using reference TRBV14 and TRBJ2-5 for the parts outside the CDR3, the full variable domain is EAGVTQFPSHSVIEKGQTVTLRCDPISGHDNLYWYRRVMGKEIKFLLHFVKESKQDESGMPNNRFLAERTGGTYSTLKVQPAELEDSGVYFCASSNGVTQYFGPGTRLLVL.